These 24 T cell receptor beta chains were all obtained from the same sample, sequenced in a study of radiation and T cells in renal cell carcinoma. Here immunoSEQ multiplex PCR was the method, and the copy in TCRdb shows in-frame clones only, minus some. The sample yields some 80,000 clones, roughly 80% seen once. Sample time point: blood 4 weeks post-SBRT, at nephrectomy. Treatment: 15 Gy SBRT to primary tumor, nephrectomy 4 weeks later. This material consisted of blood, taken from a patient whose treatment included radiotherapy and nephrectomy. The receptors were gathered from a woman aged 55-69 years with renal cell carcinoma.

The CDR3 DNA sequence: TGTGCCAGCAGCTTGTACGGACTAGCGGGAGGGTTCAATGAGCAGTTCTTC. Its translation: CASSLYGLAGGFNEQFF. The chain is built from TRBV11-3 and TRBJ2-1; 15 nucleotides agree with TRBD2. The length of the CDR3 is 17 residues. The V segment lost 3 bases and the J segment 6 bases; nucleotides outside the gene matches: 6. Germline V gives CDR1 SGHNT, CDR2 YENEEA. Filled out from reference TRBV11-3 and TRBJ2-1, the complete variable domain reads EAGVVQSPRYKIIEKKQPVAFWCNPISGHNTLYWYLQNLGQGPELLIRYENEEAVDDSQLPKDRFSAERLKGVDSTLKIQPAELGDSAVYLCASSLYGLAGGFNEQFFGPGTRLTVL.

V and J are TRBV7-2 and TRBJ1-2; D uncertain. Germline CDR1 is SGHTA and CDR2 is FQGNSA. V was pared by 5 bases and J by 4 bases, with 14 bases between. The CDR3 spans 14 residues. The CDR3 DNA sequence: TGTGCCAGCAGCCCGAGGGCCCCCCGCTATGGCTACACCTTC. This translates into CASSPRAPRYGYTF.

The chain has TRBV28 and TRBJ2-7, with 10 bases identical to TRBD2. The V gene end was trimmed by 6 bases and the J gene end by 0 bases; junction bases not matched to a gene: 5. CDR1 and CDR2 from the germline V gene are MDHEN and SYDVKM. This CDR3 has 15 amino acids. CDR3 protein: CASRLAGGLSYEQYF. Here the CDR3 DNA reads TGTGCCAGCAGATTAGCGGGGGGACTCTCCTACGAGCAGTACTTC.

The rearrangement links TRBV6-1 to TRBJ1-5; no definite D call. With 0 bases removed from V and 8 bases from J, the gap between germline ends came to 5 bases. This CDR3 comprises 12 residues. Germline CDR1 is MNHNS and CDR2 is SASEGT. Here the CDR3 reads CASSEAIKPQHF. The CDR3 nucleotides are TGTGCCAGCAGTGAAGCCATCAAGCCCCAGCATTTT.

This clone was picked up one time. The J gene is TRBJ1-6, the V gene TRBV6-4, with unresolved D. Germline V gives CDR1 MRHNA, CDR2 SNTAGT. Trimming removed 4 bases from V and 7 bases from J, with 11 bases in between. The CDR3 has 14 residues. The CDR3 sequence is CASSARYPNSPLHF. The CDR3 DNA follows: TGTGCCAGCAGTGCCCGGTACCCCAATTCACCCCTCCACTTT.

This chain joins TRBV5-1 and TRBJ2-3; 11 bases align to TRBD2. The CDR3 is 14 amino acids. Germline CDR1 reads SGHRS; CDR2 reads YFSETQ. Unmatched junction bases numbered 8, after V lost 7 bases and J lost 7 bases. CDR3 DNA sequence: TGCGCCAGCTCCCTAGCGGGGGGTGGAAATACGCAGTATTTT. Its translation: CASSLAGGGNTQYF. The full variable domain, its missing parts supplied by reference TRBV5-1 and TRBJ2-3, is KAGVTQTPRYLIKTRGQQVTLSCSPISGHRSVSWYQQTPGQGLQFLFEYFSETQRNKGNFPGRFSGRQFSNSRSEMNVSTLELGDSALYLCASSLAGGGNTQYFGPGTRLTVL.

This chain uses TRBV19 with TRBJ2-7, with 11 nucleotides matching TRBD2. The germline V gene has CDR1 LNHDA and CDR2 SQIVND (reference sequence). The CDR3 consists of 15 residues. J was trimmed by 3 bases and V by 1 base; bases with no gene match: 2. The CDR3 DNA reads as TGTGCCAGTAGTATAGCAACTAGCGGGAGCTACGAGCAGTACTTC. Its translation: CASSIATSGSYEQYF.

J is TRBJ2-2 and V is TRBV14, with D possibly TRBD1 on 5 matching bases. Germline V gene data show CDR1 as SGHDN and CDR2 as FVKESK. Deletions cut 0 bases from V and 0 bases from J, with 23 bases between. The CDR3 is 21 amino acids. CDR3 bases: TGTGCCAGCAGCCAAGAACGGAGCGATACACAGGCCTATCCGAACACCGGGGAGCTGTTTTTT. Its protein is CASSQERSDTQAYPNTGELFF.

In this sample, this clone turned up once. The gene calls are TRBV28 and TRBJ1-1; TRBD1 might be the D (6 bases). V gave up 5 bases and J gave up 6 bases, with 13 bases separating them. The CDR3 has 13 residues. In germline, CDR1 is MDHEN, CDR2 SYDVKM. DNA of the CDR3: TGTGCCAGCAGTCTAATGGGGGGCGCTGAAGCTTTCTTT. Its translation: CASSLMGGAEAFF.

Turning to this clone: Being one base from a much bigger clone, this may be a read error. The chain recombines TRBV2 with TRBJ2-7, with D possibly matching TRBD1 (7 bases). CDR1 and CDR2 from the germline V gene are SNHLY and FYNNEI. The CDR3 has 12 amino acids. Here the CDR3 reads CAGRGDVSEQYF. In DNA, the CDR3 is TGTGCCGGCAGGGGGGACGTAAGCGAGCAGTACTTC.

This chain joins TRBV19 and TRBJ1-2; D might be TRBD1 (6 bases). This CDR3 contains 15 residues. Trimming cost V 6 bases and J 2 bases, with 16 bases left between them. CDR1 LNHDA and CDR2 SQIVND come from the germline V gene (reference sequence). CDR3 sequence reads: CASRHTQGRNYGYTF. CDR3 DNA: TGTGCCAGTAGGCATACTCAGGGGCGGAACTATGGCTACACCTTC. Together with reference TRBV19 and TRBJ1-2, the CDR3 gives the full variable domain: DGGITQSPKYLFRKEGQNVTLSCEQNLNHDAMYWYRQDPGQGLRLIYYSQIVNDFQKGDIAEGYSVSREKKESFPLTVTSAQKNPTAFYLCASRHTQGRNYGYTFGSGTRLTVV.

This chain connects TRBV5-1 to TRBJ2-2; D possibly corresponds to TRBD1 (5 bases). V shed 7 bases and J shed 4 bases, with 14 bases lying between them. Germline CDR1 reads SGHRS; CDR2 reads YFSETQ. The CDR3 consists of 14 residues. In nucleotides, the CDR3 is TGCGCCAGCTTTCAGGGATTGAGCACCGGGGAGCTGTTTTTT. As protein: CASFQGLSTGELFF. The full variable domain, rest sourced from reference TRBV5-1 and TRBJ2-2, is KAGVTQTPRYLIKTRGQQVTLSCSPISGHRSVSWYQQTPGQGLQFLFEYFSETQRNKGNFPGRFSGRQFSNSRSEMNVSTLELGDSALYLCASFQGLSTGELFFGEGSRLTVL.

In its sample, this clone was seen once. The rearrangement joins TRBV18 to TRBJ2-3, with D possibly being TRBD1 (5 bases). In germline, CDR1 is KGHSH, CDR2 LQKENI. The CDR3 has 14 residues. Trimming stripped 0 bases from V and 4 bases from J, with 8 bases between. CDR3: CASSPPAGSDTQYF. The CDR3, as DNA: TGTGCCAGCTCACCACCGGCAGGGTCAGATACGCAGTATTTT.

The V and J genes are TRBV11-2 and TRBJ1-6; D is possibly TRBD1 (5 bases). The V gene lost 4 bases and the J gene lost 10 bases, with 20 bases spanning the gap. The CDR3 spans 16 residues. The germline CDR1 and CDR2 sequences are SGHAT and FQNNGV. CDR3 amino acids: CASSWGLEATGSPLHF. In DNA form, the CDR3 reads TGTGCCAGCAGCTGGGGGTTAGAGGCCACGGGGTCACCCCTCCACTTT.

This chain connects TRBV5-8 to TRBJ1-3, with unresolved D. Germline V gives CDR1 SGHTS, CDR2 YDEGEE. Trimming removed 0 bases at V and 4 bases at J, with 5 bases between. There are 13 residues in the CDR3. For the CDR3, the DNA is TGTGCCAGCAGCTTGGTTTCCGGAAACACCATATATTTT. Its protein is CASSLVSGNTIYF.

The chain is built from TRBV28 and TRBJ1-1; D is uncertain. The germline gives CDR1 MDHEN, CDR2 SYDVKM. V gave up 5 bases and J gave up 6 bases, with 13 bases separating them. CDR3 length: 13 residues. Written as DNA, the CDR3 is TGTGCCAGCAGTATACTAGGCGGTTCTGAAGCTTTCTTT. It codes for CASSILGGSEAFF.

The V and J genes are TRBV27 and TRBJ2-7; 13 bases line up with TRBD2. Germline trimming cut 6 bases from V and 5 bases from J; bases unmatched to any gene: 10. Germline V gene lookup returns CDR1 MNHEY and CDR2 SMNVEV (reference sequence). The CDR3 has 16 residues. The CDR3 DNA reads TGTGCCAGCAGCTCGACCTCGGGACTAGCGGGACACGAGCAGTACTTC. It translates to CASSSTSGLAGHEQYF.

The chain couples TRBV5-1 to TRBJ1-1; no reliable D call. V gave up 0 bases and J gave up 7 bases, with 7 bases separating them. The CDR3 covers 12 residues. Germline V CDR1 and CDR2: SGHRS, YFSETQ. This CDR3 reads CASSLGDGEAFF. CDR3 nucleotide sequence: TGCGCCAGCAGCTTGGGGGATGGTGAAGCTTTCTTT.

This chain links TRBV5-1 with TRBJ1-2; 7 nucleotides match TRBD1. V lost 8 bases, J lost 4 bases, and 11 bases stayed unmatched. Germline V gene sequence: CDR1 SGHRS, CDR2 YFSETQ. The CDR3 totals 14 residues. Written as DNA, the CDR3 is TGCGCCAGTAAAACGACAGGGTGGGGCTATGGCTACACCTTC. This translates into CASKTTGWGYGYTF.

The genes are TRBV2 and TRBJ1-4; D gene ambiguous. Between the trimmed V and J ends, which lost 8 bases and 5 bases, there was a span of 12 bases. CDR1 is SNHLY and CDR2 is FYNNEI in the germline V gene. CDR3 length: 13 amino acids. CDR3 sequence: CASQAIYNEKLFF. Written as DNA, the CDR3 is TGTGCCAGCCAGGCGATTTACAATGAAAAACTGTTTTTT. Supplemented by reference TRBV2 and TRBJ1-4, the full variable domain reads EPEVTQTPSHQVTQMGQEVILRCVPISNHLYFYWYRQILGQKVEFLVSFYNNEISEKSEIFDDQFSVERPDGSNFTLKIRSTKLEDSAMYFCASQAIYNEKLFFGSGTQLSVL.

The V and J genes are TRBV2 and TRBJ2-6; D uncertain. The CDR3 runs 13 residues. V lost 6 bases and J 1 base, leaving 4 bases between the germline ends. Germline-derived CDR1 and CDR2 are SNHLY and FYNNEI. The CDR3 spells CASSLSGANVLTF. The DNA for the CDR3 is TGTGCCAGCAGCCTTTCTGGGGCCAACGTCCTGACTTTC.

This clone was found once. Germline and junction disagree at one end, which may indicate a read error. V is TRBV7-9 and J is TRBJ1-1; 8 bases fit TRBD1. Germline V CDR1 and CDR2: SEHNR, FQNEAQ (reference sequence). The length of the CDR3 is 15 residues. CDR3 in amino acids: CASSHTDRANTEAFF. The CDR3 nucleotides read TGCGCCAGCAGCCATACGGACAGGGCGAACACTGAAGCTTTCTTT.

The rearrangement links TRBV6-1 to TRBJ2-7, with D perhaps assigned TRBD1 or TRBD2 (6 bases each). The CDR3 covers 14 residues. V lost 10 bases and J 0 bases, leaving 16 bases between the germline ends. Germline loops: CDR1 MNHNS, CDR2 SASEGT. The CDR3 DNA is TGTGCCACGCGGGTGGGGGGCCTCTCCTACGAGCAGTACTTC. Protein product: CATRVGGLSYEQYF.

The V call is TRBV28, the J call TRBJ2-3; D may be TRBD1 (6 bases). Germline V gene lookup returns CDR1 MDHEN and CDR2 SYDVKM. V lost 3 bases and J 10 bases, leaving 17 bases between the germline ends. The CDR3 has 14 residues. CDR3 coding DNA: TGTGCCAGCAGTTTTGACTCTCTCCAGGGGTCGCAGTATTTT. Translation gives CASSFDSLQGSQYF.